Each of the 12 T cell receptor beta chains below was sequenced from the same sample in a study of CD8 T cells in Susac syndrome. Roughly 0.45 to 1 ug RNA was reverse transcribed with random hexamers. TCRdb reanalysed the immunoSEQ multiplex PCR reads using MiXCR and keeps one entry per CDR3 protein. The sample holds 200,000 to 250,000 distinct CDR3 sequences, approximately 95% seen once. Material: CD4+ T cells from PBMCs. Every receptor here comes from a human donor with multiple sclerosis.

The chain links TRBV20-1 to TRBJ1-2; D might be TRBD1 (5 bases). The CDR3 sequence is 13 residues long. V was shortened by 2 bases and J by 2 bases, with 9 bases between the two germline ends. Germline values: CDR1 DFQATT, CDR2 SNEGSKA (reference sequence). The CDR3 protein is CSARKGQNYGYTF. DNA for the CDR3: TGCAGTGCTAGAAAGGGGCAGAACTATGGCTACACCTTC.

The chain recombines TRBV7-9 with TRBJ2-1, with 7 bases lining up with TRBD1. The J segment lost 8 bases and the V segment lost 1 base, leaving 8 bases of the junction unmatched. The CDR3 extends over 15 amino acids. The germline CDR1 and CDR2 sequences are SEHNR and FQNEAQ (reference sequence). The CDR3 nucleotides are TGTGCCAGCAGCTTAGAAGGGGGCCGGGCGGATGAGCAGTTCTTC. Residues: CASSLEGGRADEQFF.

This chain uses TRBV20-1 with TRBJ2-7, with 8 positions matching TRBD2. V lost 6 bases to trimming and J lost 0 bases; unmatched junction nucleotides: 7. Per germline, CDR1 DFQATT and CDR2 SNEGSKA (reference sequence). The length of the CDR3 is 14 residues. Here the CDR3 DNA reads TGCAGTGCCCGACCAGCGGGGGCCTCCTACGAGCAGTACTTC. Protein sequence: CSARPAGASYEQYF.

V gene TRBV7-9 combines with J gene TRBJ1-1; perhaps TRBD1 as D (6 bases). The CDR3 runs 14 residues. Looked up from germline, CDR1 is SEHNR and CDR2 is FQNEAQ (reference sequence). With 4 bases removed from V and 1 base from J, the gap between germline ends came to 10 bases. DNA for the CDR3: TGTGCCAGCAGCTCTGTGACAGGGAACACTGAAGCTTTCTTT. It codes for CASSSVTGNTEAFF.

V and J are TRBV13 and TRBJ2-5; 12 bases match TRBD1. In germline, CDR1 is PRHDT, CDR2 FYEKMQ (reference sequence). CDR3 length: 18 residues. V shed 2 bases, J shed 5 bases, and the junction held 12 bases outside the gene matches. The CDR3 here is CASSLSQTGTGGVETQYF. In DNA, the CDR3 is TGTGCCAGCAGCTTATCCCAGACCGGGACAGGGGGCGTGGAGACCCAGTACTTC.

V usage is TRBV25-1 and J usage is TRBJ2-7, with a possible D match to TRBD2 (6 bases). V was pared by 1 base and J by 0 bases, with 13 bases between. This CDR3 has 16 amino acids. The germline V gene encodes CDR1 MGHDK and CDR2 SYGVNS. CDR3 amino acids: CASSELGAGDSYEQYF. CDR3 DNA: TGTGCCAGCAGTGAATTAGGAGCGGGTGACTCCTACGAGCAGTACTTC.

CDR3 loop: CASSLTGTSGSLEQFF. CDR3 DNA: TGTGCCAGCAGTCTGACCGGGACTAGCGGGAGCTTAGAGCAGTTCTTC. The chain couples TRBV27 to TRBJ2-1; 14 nucleotides line up with TRBD2. The CDR3 loop spans 16 amino acids. The germline CDR1 and CDR2 sequences are MNHEY and SMNVEV (reference sequence). Trimming cost V 5 bases and J 10 bases; bases outside gene matches: 10.

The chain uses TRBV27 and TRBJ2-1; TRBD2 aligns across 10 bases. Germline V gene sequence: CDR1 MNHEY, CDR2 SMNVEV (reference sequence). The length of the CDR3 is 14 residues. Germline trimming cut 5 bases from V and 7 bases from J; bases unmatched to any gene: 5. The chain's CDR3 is CASSGGLARNEQFF. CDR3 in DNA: TGTGCCAGCAGTGGGGGACTAGCGAGAAATGAGCAGTTCTTC.

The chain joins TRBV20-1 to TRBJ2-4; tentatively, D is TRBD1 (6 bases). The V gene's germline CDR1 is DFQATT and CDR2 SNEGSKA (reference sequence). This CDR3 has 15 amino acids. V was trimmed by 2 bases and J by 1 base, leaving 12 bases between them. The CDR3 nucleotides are TGCAGTGCTAGATCCGGGACACCGGCCAAAAACATTCAGTACTTC. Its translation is CSARSGTPAKNIQYF.

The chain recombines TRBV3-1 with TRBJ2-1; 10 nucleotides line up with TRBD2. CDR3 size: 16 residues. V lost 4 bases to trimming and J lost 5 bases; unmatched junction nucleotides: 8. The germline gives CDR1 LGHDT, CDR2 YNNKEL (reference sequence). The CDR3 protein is CASSPKTSGSNNEQFF. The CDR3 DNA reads TGTGCCAGCAGCCCCAAGACTAGCGGGTCTAACAATGAGCAGTTCTTC.

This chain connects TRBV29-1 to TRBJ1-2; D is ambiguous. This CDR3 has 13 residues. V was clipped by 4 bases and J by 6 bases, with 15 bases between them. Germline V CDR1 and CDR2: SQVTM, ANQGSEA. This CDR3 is CSVGGESLDGYTF. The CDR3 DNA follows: TGCAGCGTTGGGGGAGAATCGCTGGATGGCTACACCTTC.

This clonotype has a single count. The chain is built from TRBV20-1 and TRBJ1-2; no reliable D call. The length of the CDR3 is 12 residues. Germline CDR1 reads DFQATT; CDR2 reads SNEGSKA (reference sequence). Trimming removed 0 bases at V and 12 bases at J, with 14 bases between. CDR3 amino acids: CSARERPGPHTF. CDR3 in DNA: TGCAGTGCTAGAGAGAGACCCGGGCCACACACCTTC.